There are many counts of the clone carrying this TCR beta chain. Its matching antigen is unknown. Being off target in a library aimed at alpha chains, this beta chain has a size of little meaning. Every individual TCR cDNA molecule carried its own unique molecular identifier, which allowed correction of PCR and sequencing errors. Using its own MiXCR run on the 5' RACE reads, TCRdb lists one record per CDR3 protein. The repertoire includes fewer than 15,000 distinct CDR3 sequences, about 6% of them detected once, and 11% sits in the top ten. The time point is: sample taken at primary tumor resection. Sequencing covered unsorted whole RNA taken from tumor, nontumor lung or frozen PBMC. The data derive from a study of spatial heterogeneity in lung cancer. General observations from the study: It was estimated that coverage of tumor T cells reached approximately 7.4% for alpha chains and 13% for beta chains. The number of expanded tumor alpha and beta chains correlated with mutation number.

The TCR was taken from a female donor with early-stage non-small cell lung cancer. Material: lung tumor tissue, obtained at surgery.

The CDR3 loop is CAISESGQGRTEAFF. CDR3 nucleotides: TGTGCCATCAGTGAGTCTGGACAGGGGAGAACTGAAGCTTTCTTT. V usage is TRBV10-3 and J usage is TRBJ1-1; TRBD1 matches at 9 bases. Germline assignment: CDR1 ENHRY and CDR2 SYGVKD. The CDR3 covers 15 residues. The V segment lost 0 bases and the J segment 5 bases; nucleotides outside the gene matches: 4.